The clone carrying this TCR beta chain was recorded many times. Antigen: not known. The data originate from a study of T cells in Graves' hyperthyroidism and ophthalmopathy. Study in general: Peripheral blood specimens were obtained at initial diagnosis, prior to any treatment. Study-wide points: From stable hyperthyroidism, ophthalmopathy was set apart by a 13 V-J model.

Researchers amplified the TCR beta CDR3 regions from RNA transcripts. TCR CDR3 underwent first-round RT-PCR with the HTBI primer set. TCRdb recomputed calls from the multiplex PCR reads with MiXCR, one row per CDR3 protein. The sample lists 350,000 or so distinct CDR3 sequences, approximately 22% occurring once. The ends lost 6 bases at V and 7 bases at J; junction bases unmatched: 9. Per germline, CDR1 MDHEN and CDR2 SYDVKM. The CDR3 is made up of 15 amino acids. A patient was excluded if there was uncontrolled infection, other autoimmune disease, pregnancy or lactation. This chain connects TRBV28 to TRBJ1-2; 12 bases match TRBD1. The material sequenced was blood. The sequence came from a woman between 50 and 59 years old with Graves' hyperthyroidism. DNA of the CDR3: TGTGCCAGCAGGTCCGGGACAGGGGGCGCCGGTGGCTACACCTTC. It codes for CASRSGTGGAGGYTF.